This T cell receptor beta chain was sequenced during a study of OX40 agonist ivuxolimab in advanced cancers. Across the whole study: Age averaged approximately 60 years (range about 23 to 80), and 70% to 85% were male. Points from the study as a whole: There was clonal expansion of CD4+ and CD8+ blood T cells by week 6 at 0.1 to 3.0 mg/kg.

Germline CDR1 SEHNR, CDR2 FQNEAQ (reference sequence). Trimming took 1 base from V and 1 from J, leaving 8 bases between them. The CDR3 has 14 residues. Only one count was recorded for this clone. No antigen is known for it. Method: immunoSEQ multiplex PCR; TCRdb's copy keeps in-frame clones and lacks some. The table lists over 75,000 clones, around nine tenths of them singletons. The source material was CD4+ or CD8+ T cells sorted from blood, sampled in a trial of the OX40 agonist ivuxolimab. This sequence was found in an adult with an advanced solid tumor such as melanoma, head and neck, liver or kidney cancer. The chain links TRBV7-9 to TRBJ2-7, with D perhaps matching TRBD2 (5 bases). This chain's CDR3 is CASSLVAGSYEQYF. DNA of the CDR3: TGTGCCAGCAGCTTAGTGGCGGGTTCCTACGAGCAGTACTTC.